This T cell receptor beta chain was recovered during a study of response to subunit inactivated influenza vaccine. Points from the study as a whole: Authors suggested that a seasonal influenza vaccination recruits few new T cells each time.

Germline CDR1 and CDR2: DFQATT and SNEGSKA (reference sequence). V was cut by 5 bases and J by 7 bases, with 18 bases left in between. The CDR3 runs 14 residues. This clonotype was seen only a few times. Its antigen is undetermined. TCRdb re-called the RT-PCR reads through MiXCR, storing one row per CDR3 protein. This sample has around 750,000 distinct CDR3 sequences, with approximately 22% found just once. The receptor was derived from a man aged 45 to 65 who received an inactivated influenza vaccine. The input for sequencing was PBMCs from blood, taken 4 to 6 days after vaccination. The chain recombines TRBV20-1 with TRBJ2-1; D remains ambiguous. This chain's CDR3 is CSAPSGSSRNEQFF. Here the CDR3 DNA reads TGCAGTGCTCCGTCCGGTTCCTCTCGGAATGAGCAGTTCTTC.